The rows below give T cell receptor beta chains drawn from one sample of a study of Graves' ophthalmopathy and Graves' hyperthyroidism. MiXCR was run by TCRdb on the multiplex PCR reads, yielding one entry per CDR3 protein. The repertoire holds over 450,000 distinct CDR3 sequences, with around 14% as singletons. Sequencing used blood. The receptors shown here come from a woman aged 25 to 45 with Graves' ophthalmopathy. CDR3s include the opening cysteine and the closing phenylalanine or tryptophan. Each record gives: D gene, CDR3 length, J gene, V gene, clone size, CDR3 protein, CDR3 DNA. D genes are given only for firm matches. Clone size is given for some rows only: seen once, a few or many times, or a class if the clone is expanded.

D gene: TRBD1
CDR3 length: 15
J gene: TRBJ1-5
V gene: TRBV15
clone size: many
CDR3 protein: CATSREGQGGQPQHF
CDR3 DNA: TGTGCCACCAGCAGAGAAGGACAGGGTGGGCAGCCCCAGCATTTT

D gene: NA
CDR3 length: 11
J gene: TRBJ2-7
V gene: TRBV30
clone size: many
CDR3 protein: CAWSPSYEQYF
CDR3 DNA: TGTGCCTGGAGTCCAAGCTACGAGCAGTACTTC

D gene: NA
CDR3 length: 13
J gene: TRBJ1-1
V gene: TRBV11-2
clone size: many
CDR3 protein: CASRLKMNTEAFF
CDR3 DNA: TGTGCCAGCAGATTGAAGATGAACACTGAAGCTTTCTTT

D gene: NA
CDR3 length: 14
J gene: TRBJ1-1
V gene: TRBV19
clone size: many
CDR3 protein: CASSKYTGPTEAFF
CDR3 DNA: TGTGCCAGTAGTAAATATACCGGTCCCACTGAAGCTTTCTTT

D gene: NA
CDR3 length: 14
J gene: TRBJ1-1
V gene: TRBV6-5
clone size: many
CDR3 protein: CASSYVQGNTEAFF
CDR3 DNA: TGTGCCAGCAGTTACGTCCAGGGGAACACTGAAGCTTTCTTT

D gene: TRBD1
CDR3 length: 15
J gene: TRBJ1-6
V gene: TRBV20-1
clone size: many
CDR3 protein: CSARFGTGHNSPLHF
CDR3 DNA: TGCAGTGCCAGATTCGGGACAGGGCATAATTCACCCCTCCACTTT

D gene: NA
CDR3 length: 12
J gene: TRBJ2-7
V gene: TRBV12-5
clone size: NA
CDR3 protein: CASGLGTNEQYF
CDR3 DNA: TGTGCTAGTGGTTTGGGAACGAACGAGCAGTACTTC

D gene: TRBD2
CDR3 length: 14
J gene: TRBJ2-5
V gene: TRBV20-1
clone size: many
CDR3 protein: CSANRDYPYVTQYF
CDR3 DNA: TGCAGTGCTAACCGGGACTACCCCTATGTGACCCAGTACTTC

D gene: TRBD1
CDR3 length: 15
J gene: TRBJ2-5
V gene: TRBV20-1
clone size: few
CDR3 protein: CSARELQGARETQYF
CDR3 DNA: TGCAGTGCTAGAGAATTACAGGGGGCGAGGGAGACCCAGTACTTC

D gene: NA
CDR3 length: 14
J gene: TRBJ2-7
V gene: TRBV5-4
clone size: few
CDR3 protein: CASSFDFRSYEQYF
CDR3 DNA: TGTGCCAGCTCCTTCGATTTTCGCTCCTACGAGCAGTACTTC

D gene: NA
CDR3 length: 16
J gene: TRBJ1-5
V gene: TRBV6-4
clone size: many
CDR3 protein: CASSDSSLIGNQPQHF
CDR3 DNA: TGTGCCAGCAGTGACTCTTCTCTAATCGGCAATCAGCCCCAGCATTTT

D gene: TRBD1
CDR3 length: 13
J gene: TRBJ1-1
V gene: TRBV18
clone size: many
CDR3 protein: CASSLTGDTEAFF
CDR3 DNA: TGTGCCAGCTCACTGACAGGGGACACTGAAGCTTTCTTT

D gene: NA
CDR3 length: 15
J gene: TRBJ1-6
V gene: TRBV12-3/TRBV12-4
clone size: many
CDR3 protein: CASSKDRTHNSPLHF
CDR3 DNA: TGTGCCAGCAGTAAGGACCGGACCCATAATTCACCCCTCCACTTT

D gene: NA
CDR3 length: 16
J gene: TRBJ2-7
V gene: TRBV10-3
clone size: NA
CDR3 protein: CATLLRTGPNSYELYF
CDR3 DNA: TGTGCCACCCTTCTAAGAACCGGGCCCAATTCCTACGAGCTGTACTTC

D gene: NA
CDR3 length: 15
J gene: TRBJ2-7
V gene: TRBV28
clone size: many
CDR3 protein: CASSSGTNLSYEQYF
CDR3 DNA: TGTGCCAGCAGTTCCGGAACGAACCTCTCCTACGAGCAGTACTTC

D gene: NA
CDR3 length: 14
J gene: TRBJ1-2
V gene: TRBV12-3/TRBV12-4
clone size: many
CDR3 protein: CASSFLQGGHGYTF
CDR3 DNA: TGTGCCAGCAGTTTCCTACAGGGCGGCCATGGCTACACCTTC

D gene: NA
CDR3 length: 13
J gene: TRBJ1-1
V gene: TRBV20-1
clone size: many
CDR3 protein: CSPKAPRNTEAFF
CDR3 DNA: TGCAGTCCAAAAGCCCCGAGGAACACTGAAGCTTTCTTT

D gene: TRBD2
CDR3 length: 16
J gene: TRBJ2-2
V gene: TRBV19
clone size: many
CDR3 protein: CASIRASGSLTGELFF
CDR3 DNA: TGTGCCAGTATTCGGGCTAGCGGGAGTTTAACCGGGGAGCTGTTTTTT

D gene: TRBD1
CDR3 length: 14
J gene: TRBJ2-7
V gene: TRBV18
clone size: NA
CDR3 protein: CASSLGTGFYEQYF
CDR3 DNA: TGTGCCAGCTCCCTAGGGACAGGTTTCTACGAGCAGTACTTC

D gene: NA
CDR3 length: 14
J gene: TRBJ1-2
V gene: TRBV28
clone size: many
CDR3 protein: CASSTLGAPDGYIF
CDR3 DNA: TGTGCCAGCAGTACCCTAGGGGCCCCCGATGGCTACATCTTC

D gene: NA
CDR3 length: 13
J gene: TRBJ1-5
V gene: TRBV12-3/TRBV12-4
clone size: many
CDR3 protein: CASSRRGGGPQHF
CDR3 DNA: TGTGCCAGCAGTCGCCGCGGGGGTGGGCCCCAGCATTTT

D gene: NA
CDR3 length: 14
J gene: TRBJ2-7
V gene: TRBV30
clone size: few
CDR3 protein: CAWSVGQGYFEQYF
CDR3 DNA: TGTGCCTGGAGTGTAGGCCAGGGGTACTTCGAGCAGTACTTC

D gene: NA
CDR3 length: 17
J gene: TRBJ1-6
V gene: TRBV6-1
clone size: many
CDR3 protein: CASSGQPRFRHNSPLHF
CDR3 DNA: TGTGCCAGCAGTGGACAGCCTCGATTTCGGCATAATTCACCCCTCCACTTT